Listed below are T cell receptor beta chains from one sample, sequenced in a study of CXCR3-negative and CXCR3-positive naive CD8 T cells. Reprocessing the 5' RACE reads, TCRdb reports a single entry for every CDR3 protein and omits DNA. The data include about 110,000 distinct CDR3 sequences; the top ten clones carry around 0.4%. Sequencing used naive CXCR3+ CD8+ T cells from blood. The receptors come from a human donor in good health. Some clones in this sample may be carry-over from other donors' samples. Both conserved end residues are part of each CDR3.

j_call,v_call,cdr3_aa
TRBJ2-3,TRBV6-5,CASSYSTGQMQYF
TRBJ2-5,TRBV12-3/TRBV12-4,CASSLTQGIKTQYF
TRBJ2-1,TRBV6-1,CASIELVGSHNEQFF
TRBJ2-3,TRBV12-3/TRBV12-4,CASSPDLAQDTQYF
TRBJ1-2,TRBV29-1,CSAPRDSQDSGGYTF
TRBJ2-7,TRBV7-9,CASSLDQGQGYEQYF
TRBJ2-7,TRBV29-1,CSTRDSVTYEQYF
TRBJ2-5,TRBV6-2/TRBV6-3,CASGDPQETQYF
TRBJ2-1,TRBV12-3/TRBV12-4,CASSLSSDEQFF
TRBJ2-7,TRBV7-8,CASRPGTSYEQYF
TRBJ2-1,TRBV4-1,CASSQDGVALGNEQFF
TRBJ2-5,TRBV20-1,CSARDQGPTETQYF
TRBJ2-1,TRBV19,CASSIEGYEQFF
TRBJ2-7,TRBV4-1,CASSQERQTYYEQYF
TRBJ2-5,TRBV18,CASSPPEETQYF
TRBJ2-1,TRBV5-1,CASSLEGGGTGMNEQFF
TRBJ2-7,TRBV29-1,CSVQGETGRDQYF
TRBJ1-6,TRBV12-3/TRBV12-4,CASSPRAGYSPLHF
TRBJ2-7,TRBV25-1,CASSEPWGSKQYF
TRBJ2-1,TRBV11-1,CASSLQGAEQFF
TRBJ2-7,TRBV7-9,CASSPPDRYEQYF
TRBJ1-2,TRBV7-3,CASSLGTGDGYTF
TRBJ1-1,TRBV28,CASSITGWPEAFF
TRBJ2-7,TRBV15,CATSREGLAGEQYF
TRBJ2-1,TRBV23-1,CASKSGQGYGNEQFF
TRBJ1-2,TRBV7-8,CASSLRDSGGYGYTF
TRBJ1-5,TRBV7-2,CASSSPQDPSNQPQHF
TRBJ1-1,TRBV4-1,CASSQATGFRNTEAFF
TRBJ1-5,TRBV4-1,CASSQDLGQPQHF
TRBJ2-2,TRBV2,CASSRLFRDPTGELFF
TRBJ2-5,TRBV20-1,CSARADYQETQYF